The clone carrying this T cell receptor beta chain was counted only a few times. This specimen comes from a study of shared clonotypes between healthy human individuals. The method was immunoSEQ multiplex PCR; TCRdb's version includes in-frame clones alone and lacks a portion of them. The table shows 600,000 to 800,000 clones, with roughly 72% occurring only once. This receptor was identified in a woman in her 30s in good health. The material sequenced was memory CD4+ T cells sorted from blood. The subset is: CD45RA-negative fraction.

CDR3 coding DNA: TGTGCCAGCAGGTCTACTAGCGGCTCTAGCACAGATACGCAGTATTTT. It specifies CASRSTSGSSTDTQYF. This chain connects TRBV5-4 to TRBJ2-3; 8 bases fit TRBD2. The V segment lost 5 bases and the J segment 0 bases; nucleotides outside the gene matches: 8. Germline V lookup: CDR1 SGHNT, CDR2 YYREEE (reference sequence). CDR3 length: 16 residues.